The 10 T cell receptor beta chains below come from one sample, sequenced in a study of vaccination and CD4 T cells after COVID-19. Oncomine TCR Beta short-read sequencing was applied to DNA from cultured CD4+ T cells. One entry per CDR3 protein results from TCRdb running MiXCR on the PCR reads. The table shows about 15,000 distinct CDR3 sequences, with roughly 74% occurring only once. This sample's treatment: approximately 9-day PBMC culture with coronavirus spike peptide pools or control peptides (ViraFEST assay). For these TCRs, the target antigens are not known. Sequences were obtained from CD4+ T cells from blood, cultured in vitro. The receptors stem from a human donor who had recovered from COVID-19.

V and J are TRBV20-1 and TRBJ1-5; possible D gene TRBD1, 5 bases. Per germline, CDR1 DFQATT and CDR2 SNEGSKA (reference sequence). The CDR3 consists of 14 residues. Trimming cost V 1 base and J 6 bases, with 13 bases left between them. The CDR3 sequence: CSARAPGLGQPQHF. The DNA for the CDR3 is TGCAGTGCTAGAGCCCCAGGGCTAGGTCAGCCCCAGCATTTT.

The rearrangement uses TRBV20-1 and TRBJ1-6; no reliable D call. V was trimmed by 5 bases and J by 7 bases, leaving 6 bases between them. Germline V gene lookup returns CDR1 DFQATT and CDR2 SNEGSKA (reference sequence). CDR3 length: 11 amino acids. This CDR3 is CSAGGNSPLHF. Here the CDR3 DNA reads TGCAGTGCTGGCGGGAATTCACCCCTCCACTTT.

V usage is TRBV30 and J usage is TRBJ1-2; D may be TRBD1 (6 bases). The CDR3 runs to 14 residues. V was shortened by 1 base and J by 7 bases, with 16 bases between the two germline ends. Germline V gene lookup returns CDR1 GTSNPN and CDR2 SVGIG (reference sequence). CDR3 nucleotide sequence: TGTGCCTGGAGTGCTCGGGGGGGCTGGAGTGGCTACACCTTC. It translates to CAWSARGGWSGYTF. The full variable domain, with the rest looked up from reference TRBV30 and TRBJ1-2, is SQTIHQWPATLVQPVGSPLSLECTVEGTSNPNLYWYRQAAGRGLQLLFYSVGIGQISSEVPQNLSASRPQDRQFILSSKKLLLSDSGFYLCAWSARGGWSGYTFGSGTRLTVV.

The genes are TRBV19 and TRBJ1-1; TRBD1 aligns across 7 bases. Per germline, CDR1 LNHDA and CDR2 SQIVND (reference sequence). CDR3 size: 14 residues. Trimming cost V 8 bases and J 0 bases; bases outside gene matches: 6. The chain's CDR3 is CASGKQGMNTEAFF. The CDR3 coding sequence is TGTGCCAGTGGAAAACAGGGGATGAACACTGAAGCTTTCTTT.

J is TRBJ2-1 and V is TRBV6-1; 9 bases align to TRBD2. Germline V CDR1 and CDR2: MNHNS, SASEGT. This CDR3 region has 16 residues. Germline trimming cut 6 bases from V and 9 bases from J; bases unmatched to any gene: 15. CDR3 amino acids: CASSRQGLAVPIEQFF. The CDR3 bases are TGTGCCAGCAGCCGTCAGGGACTAGCTGTTCCGATTGAGCAGTTCTTC.

J is TRBJ1-3 and V is TRBV27; D is uncertain. The CDR3 is 15 residues long. The ends were cut back, 5 bases at V and 2 bases at J, with 13 bases in the middle. Germline CDR1 reads MNHEY; CDR2 reads SMNVEV (reference sequence). Written as DNA, the CDR3 is TGTGCCAGCAGTCCGCGAAGAGACACTGGAAACACCATATATTTT. Residues: CASSPRRDTGNTIYF.

The chain couples TRBV6-4 to TRBJ1-5, with D possibly TRBD1 on 6 matching bases. The CDR3 sequence is 17 residues long. Germline CDR1 reads MRHNA; CDR2 reads SNTAGT. Between the trimmed V and J ends, which lost 10 bases and 2 bases, there was a span of 24 bases. The CDR3 protein is CATPNGGVRSGNQPQHF. CDR3 nucleotide sequence: TGTGCCACCCCCAACGGGGGCGTCAGGTCCGGCAATCAGCCCCAGCATTTT.

This clonotype has just a few counts. The rearrangement uses TRBV7-2 and TRBJ1-3; TRBD1 aligns across 7 bases. Germline V gene data show CDR1 as SGHTA and CDR2 as FQGNSA. The CDR3 extends over 13 amino acids. V shed 5 bases and J 4 bases; nucleotides not matched to a gene: 2. The CDR3 bases are TGTGCCAGCAGCCCGGGACAGGGAAACACCATATATTTT. It yields the protein CASSPGQGNTIYF.

This rearrangement joins TRBV7-2 to TRBJ1-2; 7 bases match TRBD1. CDR1 is SGHTA, CDR2 FQGNSA, per germline. V shed 0 bases and J 8 bases; nucleotides not matched to a gene: 6. The CDR3 has 14 amino acids. CDR3 region: CASSLAIQGGGYTF. In DNA, the CDR3 is TGTGCCAGCAGCTTAGCAATCCAGGGGGGCGGCTACACCTTC.

This chain's CDR3 is CASSLVTTWGRSTEAFF. In DNA, the CDR3 is TGTGCCAGCAGCTTAGTTACCACCTGGGGGCGAAGCACTGAAGCTTTCTTT. This chain joins TRBV11-2 and TRBJ1-1, with D perhaps TRBD1 (6 bases). Trimming cost V 1 base and J 4 bases, with 19 bases left between them. Germline CDR1 SGHAT, CDR2 FQNNGV. The CDR3 loop spans 17 amino acids.